This passage covers 22 T cell receptor beta chains from one sample sequenced in a study of T cell clonotyping in hematopoietic cell transplantation. Profiled with immunoSEQ multiplex PCR; TCRdb holds only in-frame clones, not every one. The sample contains 15,000 to 20,000 clones, around 55% of which appear only once. The specimen was PBMCs, collected 30 days after allogeneic stem cell transplant. All receptors derive from a male patient aged 45-60 years who had an allogeneic stem cell transplant from an unrelated donor, so T cells may come from the graft donor. Some clones in this sample may be carry-over from other donors' samples.

V and J are TRBV5-6 and TRBJ1-1; no clear D gene. The germline V gene encodes CDR1 SGHDT and CDR2 YYEEEE. This CDR3 is built from 16 residues. V lost 0 bases, J lost 3 bases, and 15 bases lay in between. The CDR3 spells CASSLGLGSADTEAFF. As DNA, the CDR3 is TGTGCCAGCAGCTTGGGTTTGGGGTCCGCGGACACTGAAGCTTTCTTT.

The V and J genes are TRBV30 and TRBJ1-1, with D possibly being TRBD1 (5 bases). Germline assignment: CDR1 GTSNPN and CDR2 SVGIG (reference sequence). This CDR3 contains 15 residues. With 1 base removed from V and 1 base from J, the gap between germline ends came to 13 bases. CDR3: CAWSGTHTSNTEAFF. In nucleotides, the CDR3 is TGTGCCTGGAGTGGGACACACACTTCGAACACTGAAGCTTTCTTT.

This clone occurred a few times. The CDR3: CASSGESYEQYF. The CDR3 region has the DNA TGTGCCAGCAGTGGTGAGTCCTACGAGCAGTACTTC. The rearrangement uses TRBV2 and TRBJ2-7; D gene ambiguous. The V gene's germline CDR1 is SNHLY and CDR2 FYNNEI. Trimming stripped 4 bases from V and 1 base from J, with 5 bases between. This CDR3 has 12 residues.

This chain joins TRBV28 and TRBJ1-4; D is uncertain. There are 15 residues in the CDR3. V was clipped by 0 bases and J by 0 bases, with 5 bases between them. CDR1 MDHEN and CDR2 SYDVKM come from the germline V gene. CDR3 in amino acids: CASSLWAATNEKLFF. Written as DNA, the CDR3 is TGTGCCAGCAGTTTATGGGCTGCAACTAATGAAAAACTGTTTTTT.

The genes are TRBV2 and TRBJ1-5, with 7 nucleotides matching TRBD1. CDR3 length: 14 residues. Per the germline V gene, CDR1 is SNHLY and CDR2 is FYNNEI. J was trimmed by 3 bases and V by 5 bases; bases with no gene match: 4. CDR3 amino acids: CASSWGTDNQPQHF. Here the CDR3 DNA reads TGTGCCAGCAGTTGGGGGACAGACAATCAGCCCCAGCATTTT.

Turning to this clone: One end of the junction is discordant with germline, which a read error may explain. The chain joins TRBV6-5 to TRBJ2-1, with D possibly called TRBD1 or TRBD2 (5 bases each). The CDR3 spans 13 residues. CDR1 MNHEY and CDR2 SVGAGI come from the germline V gene. CDR3 residues: CASSSGTYSEQFF. The CDR3 DNA reads TGTGCCAGCAGCTCCGGGACCTACAGTGAGCAGTTCTTC.

In its sample, this clone was seen a few times. The rearrangement links TRBV30 to TRBJ2-7; no clear D gene. Germline-derived CDR1 and CDR2 are GTSNPN and SVGIG (reference sequence). This CDR3 region has 11 residues. V dropped 2 bases and J dropped 5 bases, with 7 bases sitting between them. CDR3 amino acids: CAWSKMDEQYF. The CDR3 region has the DNA TGTGCCTGGAGTAAGATGGACGAGCAGTACTTC.

The V call is TRBV19, the J call TRBJ2-1, with 8 bases matching TRBD1. With V trimmed by 6 bases and J by 9 bases, 10 bases remained unmatched. Germline V lookup: CDR1 LNHDA, CDR2 SQIVND (reference sequence). This CDR3 has 14 residues. The CDR3, as DNA: TGTGCCAGTAGGGGAACAGGGGGTAGGATTGAGCAGTTCTTC. Residues: CASRGTGGRIEQFF.

The rearrangement links TRBV4-3 to TRBJ1-1; D gene unclear. Germline V gene lookup returns CDR1 LGHNA and CDR2 YSLEER. V was clipped by 1 base and J by 11 bases, with 20 bases between them. There are 15 residues in the CDR3. The CDR3 coding sequence is TGCGCCAGCAGCCAAGCCTCAAGCTGGGCCAACCTGGCTTTCTTT. Translation gives CASSQASSWANLAFF.

The chain joins TRBV7-9 to TRBJ1-6; D ambiguous. The CDR3 is 14 residues long. Per the germline V gene, CDR1 is SEHNR and CDR2 is FQNEAQ (reference sequence). With 7 bases removed from V and 7 bases from J, the gap between germline ends came to 14 bases. Written as DNA, the CDR3 is TGTGCCAGCACCAAAGAGGGAAGGAATTCACCCCTCCACTTT. Its protein is CASTKEGRNSPLHF.

This sequence joins TRBV20-1 and TRBJ2-3, with D maybe TRBD1 (6 bases). Trimming took 6 bases from V and 6 from J, leaving 7 bases between them. The germline CDR1 and CDR2 sequences are DFQATT and SNEGSKA (reference sequence). CDR3 length equals 10 residues. This CDR3 is CSAQGDTQYF. DNA of the CDR3: TGCAGTGCCCAGGGGGATACGCAGTATTTT.

The chain employs TRBV28 and TRBJ1-4, with D unclear. Germline V lookup: CDR1 MDHEN, CDR2 SYDVKM. Trimming took off 2 bases at V and 7 bases at J, with 11 bases between the two ends. This CDR3 has 14 residues. CDR3 residues: CASSLDVSSEKLFF. CDR3 DNA sequence: TGTGCCAGCAGTTTAGACGTTTCGAGTGAAAAACTGTTTTTT.

V usage is TRBV30 and J usage is TRBJ2-1; D is unclear. V dropped 0 bases and J dropped 9 bases, with 9 bases sitting between them. The length of the CDR3 is 12 residues. The germline V gene has CDR1 GTSNPN and CDR2 SVGIG (reference sequence). The CDR3 is CAWSVLEREQFF. CDR3 DNA sequence: TGTGCCTGGAGTGTCTTGGAGCGTGAGCAGTTCTTC.

In this sample, this clone turned up a few times. The V gene is TRBV25-1, the J gene TRBJ1-5; the D is unclear. Germline V gene sequence: CDR1 MGHDK, CDR2 SYGVNS. This CDR3 has 15 amino acids. Between the trimmed V and J ends, which lost 4 bases and 7 bases, there was a span of 17 bases. The DNA of the CDR3 is TGTGCCAGCAGTGGAAGAACAGACCATCGGCAGCCCCAGCATTTT. Translated, it gives CASSGRTDHRQPQHF.

This rearrangement joins TRBV4-3 to TRBJ1-4; 7 bases agree with TRBD1. The CDR3 has 17 residues. V was clipped by 0 bases and J by 5 bases; unmatched bases: 9. Per the germline V gene, CDR1 is LGHNA and CDR2 is YSLEER. In DNA form, the CDR3 reads TGCGCCAGCAGCCAAGATCTTCGGGGGACAGTAAATGAAAAACTGTTTTTT. It codes for CASSQDLRGTVNEKLFF.

By share, this clone ranks as medium-sized. The V gene is TRBV5-1, the J gene TRBJ2-7; D is ambiguous. Trimming removed 1 base at V and 5 bases at J, with 10 bases between. The germline V gene encodes CDR1 SGHRS and CDR2 YFSETQ. This CDR3 comprises 13 residues. The CDR3 is CASSLNSNNEQYF. The CDR3 DNA reads TGCGCCAGCAGCTTGAACAGTAACAACGAGCAGTACTTC.

This clone was detected only once. The V gene is TRBV25-1, the J gene TRBJ2-3; D gene uncertain. This CDR3 is built from 14 residues. Germline V gene lookup returns CDR1 MGHDK and CDR2 SYGVNS. V was clipped by 6 bases and J by 0 bases, with 10 bases between them. The CDR3 DNA reads as TGTGCCAGCAGCCGCAGCTTGAGCACAGATACGCAGTATTTT. This sequence encodes CASSRSLSTDTQYF.

This clone was picked up one time. The CDR3 sequence is CASSEGKIGLPNQPQHF. As DNA, the CDR3 is TGTGCCAGCAGTGAAGGGAAGATCGGGCTCCCCAATCAGCCCCAGCATTTT. This sequence joins TRBV6-1 and TRBJ1-5; unclear D gene. The CDR3 has 17 amino acids. The germline V gene encodes CDR1 MNHNS and CDR2 SASEGT. Trimming left V 1 base short and J 3 bases short, with 16 bases between.

This clone was recorded only once. This chain joins TRBV7-2 and TRBJ1-4; TRBD1 aligns across 11 bases. J was trimmed by 11 bases and V by 5 bases; bases with no gene match: 7. The CDR3 length is 14 residues. Germline CDR1 is SGHTA and CDR2 is FQGNSA. The CDR3 bases are TGTGCCAGCAGCGTTGGACAGGGGGCGTGGAAACTGTTTTTT. Translating it yields CASSVGQGAWKLFF.

The V call is TRBV7-6, the J call TRBJ1-1; TRBD1 might be the D (5 bases). This CDR3 has 13 amino acids. Germline lookup yields CDR1 SGHVS and CDR2 FNYEAQ. V was shortened by 6 bases and J by 3 bases, with 11 bases between the two germline ends. CDR3 region: CASSSQGYTEAFF. The CDR3 DNA follows: TGTGCCAGCAGTTCTCAGGGTTACACTGAAGCTTTCTTT.

The table lists this clone with a few counts. This rearrangement joins TRBV5-1 to TRBJ1-4, with a tentative D call TRBD1 (5 bases). CDR1 is SGHRS, CDR2 YFSETQ, per germline. Trimming stripped 0 bases from V and 7 bases from J, with 13 bases between. The CDR3 contains 15 residues. The CDR3 loop reads CASSLGRGRSEKLFF. CDR3 DNA sequence: TGCGCCAGCAGCTTGGGGAGGGGACGGAGTGAAAAACTGTTTTTT.

This clone was seen more than once but under ten times. Here the CDR3 reads CAWSVGGYSNQPQHF. CDR3 DNA: TGTGCCTGGAGTGTCGGCGGTTATAGCAATCAGCCCCAGCATTTT. V is TRBV30 and J is TRBJ1-5, with D unresolved. Trimming cost V 0 bases and J 0 bases, with 9 bases left between them. Germline V lookup: CDR1 GTSNPN, CDR2 SVGIG (reference sequence). The CDR3 sequence is 15 residues long.